What follows are 14 T cell receptor beta chains derived from one specimen sequenced in a study of T-cell reconstitution after alpha-beta-depleted transplantation in children. The authors prepared the TCRbeta library with unique molecular identifiers. MiXCR, applied by TCRdb to the PCR reads, yields one record per CDR3 protein. Of some 350,000 distinct CDR3 sequences in the sample, 15% to 20% are singletons; the top ten hold approximately 44%. The sequencing used PBMCs, mostly from graft donor cells, collected 360 days after TCRalphabeta/CD19-depleted stem cell transplant. Source of these receptors: a male patient aged 2 to 10 who had a stem cell transplant for acute lymphoblastic leukemia, so the T cells may come from the graft donor.

This clonotype was observed a handful of times. This chain links TRBV5-6 with TRBJ1-2, with D possibly matching TRBD1 (5 bases). The CDR3 runs to 16 residues. V lost 1 base and J lost 8, with 21 bases in between. The germline V gene has CDR1 SGHDT and CDR2 YYEEEE. CDR3 bases: TGTGCCAGCAGCTTGTGGACAAGGTTAACTTGGGGCGGCTACACCTTC. It specifies CASSLWTRLTWGGYTF.

The rearrangement joins TRBV2 to TRBJ1-4; D may be TRBD1 (6 bases). This CDR3 spans 14 amino acids. V was shortened by 1 base and J by 8 bases, with 11 bases between the two germline ends. Germline CDR1 reads SNHLY; CDR2 reads FYNNEI. The CDR3 DNA follows: TGTGCCAGCAGTGAAGTGCGCAGGGGCGAAAAACTGTTTTTT. Translating gives CASSEVRRGEKLFF. The entire variable domain, with the rest obtained from reference TRBV2 and TRBJ1-4, is as follows: EPEVTQTPSHQVTQMGQEVILRCVPISNHLYFYWYRQILGQKVEFLVSFYNNEISEKSEIFDDQFSVERPDGSNFTLKIRSTKLEDSAMYFCASSEVRRGEKLFFGSGTQLSVL.

The rearrangement links TRBV5-1 to TRBJ2-2; 9 nucleotides match TRBD2. J gave up 1 base and V 0 bases, and 4 bases lay outside the gene matches. From germline, CDR1 is SGHRS and CDR2 YFSETQ. The CDR3 has 17 amino acids. The DNA for the CDR3 is TGCGCCAGCAGCTTGGATCCGACTAGCGGGAACACCGGGGAGCTGTTTTTT. Translation: CASSLDPTSGNTGELFF.

This clonotype was picked up a small number of times. The chain links TRBV12-3 or TRBV12-4 to TRBJ2-5; D not certain. Trimming removed 3 bases from V and 1 base from J, with 15 bases in between. The CDR3 is 16 residues long. The CDR3 is CASSLSPHGVQETQYF. CDR3 DNA: TGTGCCAGCAGTTTGAGTCCCCATGGGGTCCAAGAGACCCAGTACTTC.

V and J are TRBV5-1 and TRBJ1-1; D ambiguous. V lost 1 base to trimming and J lost 6 bases, with 13 bases between them. Germline V gene sequence: CDR1 SGHRS, CDR2 YFSETQ. The CDR3 spans 14 residues. The CDR3 DNA reads TGCGCCAGCAGCTTGTTGGCGGGAGAGGCTGAAGCTTTCTTT. It specifies CASSLLAGEAEAFF.

This clonotype has a handful of counts. The rearrangement uses TRBV5-1 and TRBJ2-5, with D perhaps matching TRBD2 (6 bases). Trimming pared 6 bases from V and 4 bases from J, leaving 13 bases between. Germline values: CDR1 SGHRS, CDR2 YFSETQ. The CDR3 has 13 amino acids. DNA for the CDR3: TGCGCCAGCACGGGGGAGAACGGAGAGACCCAGTACTTC. Translating gives CASTGENGETQYF.

The chain has TRBV5-1 and TRBJ1-1; D ambiguous. The germline CDR1 and CDR2 sequences are SGHRS and YFSETQ. The CDR3 has 16 amino acids. V was shortened by 0 bases and J by 1 base, with 13 bases between the two germline ends. The CDR3 DNA reads as TGCGCCAGCAGCTTGGTCGGACTGACTCGGAACACTGAAGCTTTCTTT. The encoded protein is CASSLVGLTRNTEAFF. Combining the CDR3 with reference TRBV5-1 and TRBJ1-1 gives the whole variable domain KAGVTQTPRYLIKTRGQQVTLSCSPISGHRSVSWYQQTPGQGLQFLFEYFSETQRNKGNFPGRFSGRQFSNSRSEMNVSTLELGDSALYLCASSLVGLTRNTEAFFGQGTRLTVV.

The CDR3 DNA reads as TGCGCCAGCACCGAATCTCAGGGGGCGCGAGAGACCCAGTACTTC. Amino acids: CASTESQGARETQYF. The chain couples TRBV5-1 to TRBJ2-5, with 8 positions matching TRBD1. Germline V gene sequence: CDR1 SGHRS, CDR2 YFSETQ. The CDR3 has 15 amino acids. J was trimmed by 4 bases and V by 6 bases; bases with no gene match: 11.

This chain links TRBV28 with TRBJ1-1; D gene unclear. With 5 bases removed from V and 4 bases from J, the gap between germline ends came to 8 bases. Germline V gives CDR1 MDHEN, CDR2 SYDVKM. This CDR3 has 12 amino acids. CDR3 nucleotides: TGTGCCAGCAGTGCAAGGTTCACTGAAGCTTTCTTT. This encodes CASSARFTEAFF.

This clonotype has just one count. This chain links TRBV5-6 with TRBJ2-5; D unresolved. V was shortened by 2 bases and J by 1 base, with 15 bases between the two germline ends. The CDR3 contains 16 residues. The V gene's germline CDR1 is SGHDT and CDR2 YYEEEE. Written as DNA, the CDR3 is TGTGCCAGCAGCTTCATTGAGCCCAGGCTCCAAGAGACCCAGTACTTC. Amino acid sequence: CASSFIEPRLQETQYF.

The V gene is TRBV12-3 or TRBV12-4, the J gene TRBJ1-6; TRBD1 is a possible D gene (6 bases). The CDR3 covers 14 residues. V was shortened by 6 bases and J by 7 bases, with 13 bases between the two germline ends. The CDR3 bases are TGTGCCAGCAGACCCGGACAGAAGAATTCACCCCTCCACTTT. This translates into CASRPGQKNSPLHF.

The CDR3 region is CSARVGAGGRNTQYF. The CDR3 bases are TGCAGTGCTAGAGTGGGAGCGGGAGGGAGGAATACGCAGTATTTT. The genes are TRBV20-1 and TRBJ2-3; 10 bases agree with TRBD2. V shed 1 base and J 7 bases; nucleotides not matched to a gene: 8. Germline CDR1 DFQATT, CDR2 SNEGSKA (reference sequence). CDR3 length equals 15 residues.

The chain combines TRBV29-1 with TRBJ2-7, with TRBD1 as a possible D gene (7 bases). CDR1 and CDR2 from the germline V gene are SQVTM and ANQGSEA. V dropped 6 bases and J dropped 7 bases, with 25 bases sitting between them. The CDR3 is 15 residues long. The CDR3 DNA reads as TGCAGCGTCGGGGGACAGCCGGGACCATCTCAAGAGCAGTACTTC. This translates into CSVGGQPGPSQEQYF.

In this sample, this clonotype turned up a few times. The CDR3: CAWSVRLAGAWEQYF. The CDR3, as DNA: TGTGCCTGGAGTGTTCGACTAGCGGGAGCTTGGGAGCAGTACTTC. The chain recombines TRBV30 with TRBJ2-7, with 12 bases identical to TRBD2. Germline V lookup: CDR1 GTSNPN, CDR2 SVGIG (reference sequence). J was trimmed by 7 bases and V by 0 bases; bases with no gene match: 7. This CDR3 comprises 15 residues.